Following are 13 T cell receptor beta chains from one sample sequenced in a study of brain T cells in children with intractable seizures. Some clones are missing from TCRdb's copy, which holds only in-frame ones; the method was immunoSEQ multiplex PCR. In the table there are 80,000 or so clones, approximately 94% of which are singletons. Sequenced here: peripheral blood, sampled at surgery. Every receptor here comes from a boy under two years old with tuberous sclerosis and intractable seizures.

The chain uses TRBV27 and TRBJ2-4, with D possibly matching TRBD1 (6 bases). CDR1 MNHEY and CDR2 SMNVEV come from the germline V gene (reference sequence). Trimming shortened V by 6 bases and J by 3 bases, and 9 bases separated the two germline ends. The CDR3 covers 13 residues. CDR3 sequence: CASSWGHKNIQYF. In DNA form, the CDR3 reads TGTGCCAGCAGCTGGGGACACAAAAACATTCAGTACTTC.

This chain connects TRBV2 to TRBJ2-7; D call uncertain. The CDR3 spans 11 residues. CDR1 and CDR2 (germline): SNHLY, FYNNEI. V was clipped by 5 bases and J by 2 bases, with 4 bases between them. The CDR3 bases are TGTGCCAGCAGTCTAACCTACGAGCAGTACTTC. Amino acid sequence: CASSLTYEQYF.

The rearrangement uses TRBV7-9 and TRBJ1-1; no clear D gene. The germline V and J ends were trimmed by 5 bases and 0 bases, with 13 bases remaining between them. Germline assignment: CDR1 SEHNR and CDR2 FQNEAQ (reference sequence). CDR3 length: 15 residues. The CDR3 is CASSIPEGMNTEAFF. CDR3 nucleotide sequence: TGTGCCAGCAGCATCCCCGAGGGAATGAACACTGAAGCTTTCTTT.

The rearrangement links TRBV15 to TRBJ2-7; 7 bases line up with TRBD2. V shed 0 bases and J 2 bases; nucleotides not matched to a gene: 7. This CDR3 is built from 16 residues. Germline CDR1 is LNHNV and CDR2 is YYDKDF (reference sequence). The CDR3 here is CATSRDPAGIPYEQYF. Written as DNA, the CDR3 is TGTGCCACCAGCAGAGATCCAGCGGGGATCCCCTACGAGCAGTACTTC. The complete variable domain, with remaining parts taken from reference TRBV15 and TRBJ2-7, reads DAMVIQNPRYQVTQFGKPVTLSCSQTLNHNVMYWYQQKSSQAPKLLFHYYDKDFNNEADTPDNFQSRRPNTSFCFLDIRSPGLGDTAMYLCATSRDPAGIPYEQYFGPGTRLTVT.

The V gene is TRBV7-6, the J gene TRBJ2-3; no definite D call. Germline CDR1 reads SGHVS; CDR2 reads FNYEAQ. Trimming shortened V by 1 base and J by 0 bases, and 8 bases separated the two germline ends. The CDR3 contains 15 residues. The CDR3 sequence: CASSLVPTSTDTQYF. As DNA, the CDR3 is TGTGCCAGCAGCTTAGTGCCTACTAGCACAGATACGCAGTATTTT.

This clone has only one observation. The V and J genes are TRBV5-1 and TRBJ2-1; 14 positions agree with TRBD2. CDR1 and CDR2 (germline): SGHRS, YFSETQ. The J segment lost 8 bases and the V segment lost 3 bases, leaving 13 bases of the junction unmatched. The CDR3 is 18 amino acids. The CDR3 DNA is TGCGCCAGCAGCTCCCGACCGGGACTAGCGGGAGTCAGGTATGAGCAGTTCTTC. This sequence encodes CASSSRPGLAGVRYEQFF.

V is TRBV5-1 and J is TRBJ1-2, with 7 bases identical to TRBD1. Losses at the gene ends were 2 bases for V and 5 bases for J; bases not matched to a gene: 12. The CDR3 is made up of 16 amino acids. Germline loops: CDR1 SGHRS, CDR2 YFSETQ. The CDR3 spells CASSFVRQGRGYGYTF. The CDR3 nucleotides are TGCGCCAGCAGCTTCGTCAGACAGGGTCGAGGGTATGGCTACACCTTC.

The V and J genes are TRBV29-1 and TRBJ1-2, with TRBD1 matching 9 bases. The germline gives CDR1 SQVTM, CDR2 ANQGSEA. The CDR3 extends over 12 amino acids. Trimming cost V 2 bases and J 6 bases; bases outside gene matches: 1. The DNA for the CDR3 is TGCAGCGTTGAACGGGACAGGGATGGCTACACCTTC. Its protein product is CSVERDRDGYTF. The variable domain in full, completed from reference TRBV29-1 and TRBJ1-2, reads SAVISQKPSRDICQRGTSLTIQCQVDSQVTMMFWYRQQPGQSLTLIATANQGSEATYESGFVIDKFPISRPNLTFSTLTVSNMSPEDSSIYLCSVERDRDGYTFGSGTRLTVV.

The table lists this clone with a count of one. The rearrangement uses TRBV12-5 and TRBJ1-5, with D perhaps matching TRBD1 (5 bases). Germline V CDR1 and CDR2: LGHNT, FRNRAP. Trimming removed 1 base at V and 11 bases at J, with 27 bases between. The CDR3 is 18 residues long. DNA of the CDR3: TGTGCTAGTGGTTTGGGGGGGACGGGACCCCCGCAGGAACAGGCCCAGCATTTT. Encoded protein: CASGLGGTGPPQEQAQHF.

The chain employs TRBV20-1 and TRBJ2-7; maybe TRBD1 (5 bases). The V and J ends lost 3 bases and 5 bases respectively, with 14 bases between them. Germline V gives CDR1 DFQATT, CDR2 SNEGSKA (reference sequence). The CDR3 sequence is 13 residues long. CDR3 in DNA: TGCAGTGCTAGTGCCCCCCCAGGGAACGAGCAGTACTTC. Its protein product is CSASAPPGNEQYF.

The chain combines TRBV7-9 with TRBJ1-1, with 9 bases that match TRBD1. V lost 5 bases and J lost 3; bases outside the gene matches: 10. The CDR3 extends over 16 amino acids. Germline assignment: CDR1 SEHNR and CDR2 FQNEAQ (reference sequence). This chain's CDR3 is CASSPHKTGGDTEAFF. The CDR3 DNA reads as TGTGCCAGCAGCCCCCACAAGACAGGGGGTGACACTGAAGCTTTCTTT.

The V gene is TRBV7-2, the J gene TRBJ2-5; TRBD2 is a possible D gene (5 bases). The CDR3 extends over 17 amino acids. V shed 5 bases and J shed 2 bases, with 21 bases lying between them. The germline gives CDR1 SGHTA, CDR2 FQGNSA. The CDR3 sequence is CASSNWGTAEGQETQYF. CDR3 coding DNA: TGTGCCAGCAGCAACTGGGGTACAGCTGAGGGTCAAGAGACCCAGTACTTC.

The chain is built from TRBV5-6 and TRBJ1-4; D perhaps matches TRBD1 (6 bases). This CDR3 contains 14 residues. Looked up from germline, CDR1 is SGHDT and CDR2 is YYEEEE. Between the trimmed V and J ends, which lost 2 bases and 3 bases, there was a span of 8 bases. CDR3 sequence reads: CASSFKGANEKLFF. CDR3 DNA sequence: TGTGCCAGCAGCTTTAAGGGGGCTAATGAAAAACTGTTTTTT.